This T cell receptor (beta chain) was captured by sequencing in a study of naive and memory T cell subsets. Findings of the study overall: Especially in CD8 cells, naive repertoires contained a few larger clonotypes, possibly CD45RA-re-expressing memory cells.

The length of the CDR3 is 15 residues. V was cut by 6 bases and J by 2 bases, with 14 bases left in between. CDR1 and CDR2 from the germline V gene are MNHEY and SMNVEV (reference sequence). The beta constant-region primer was an equimolar mix of two oligonucleotides covering TRBC1 and TRBC2. Four rounds of PCR amplified the ligated cDNA using nested alpha and beta constant-region primers plus SP2. A 12-nucleotide UMI and the SP2 primer were added to the cDNA 3' end by oligonucleotide ligation. TCRdb called the UMI-ligation and nested PCR reads again in MiXCR, with one record for every CDR3 protein. Among about 160,000 distinct CDR3 sequences, approximately 22% were seen once, and the ten largest hold roughly 0.1%. As regards this clonotype: As yet, its antigen is unknown.

Cells stained for CD3, CD4, CD8, CD45RA and CD27 were sorted into four subsets. The material sequenced was naive CD4+ T cells from blood. The TCR was taken from a human donor in good health. The rearrangement links TRBV27 to TRBJ2-1; D gene uncertain. The CDR3 loop reads CASSLFAGPYNEQFF. The CDR3 DNA sequence: TGTGCCAGCAGCCTCTTCGCAGGCCCCTACAATGAGCAGTTCTTC.